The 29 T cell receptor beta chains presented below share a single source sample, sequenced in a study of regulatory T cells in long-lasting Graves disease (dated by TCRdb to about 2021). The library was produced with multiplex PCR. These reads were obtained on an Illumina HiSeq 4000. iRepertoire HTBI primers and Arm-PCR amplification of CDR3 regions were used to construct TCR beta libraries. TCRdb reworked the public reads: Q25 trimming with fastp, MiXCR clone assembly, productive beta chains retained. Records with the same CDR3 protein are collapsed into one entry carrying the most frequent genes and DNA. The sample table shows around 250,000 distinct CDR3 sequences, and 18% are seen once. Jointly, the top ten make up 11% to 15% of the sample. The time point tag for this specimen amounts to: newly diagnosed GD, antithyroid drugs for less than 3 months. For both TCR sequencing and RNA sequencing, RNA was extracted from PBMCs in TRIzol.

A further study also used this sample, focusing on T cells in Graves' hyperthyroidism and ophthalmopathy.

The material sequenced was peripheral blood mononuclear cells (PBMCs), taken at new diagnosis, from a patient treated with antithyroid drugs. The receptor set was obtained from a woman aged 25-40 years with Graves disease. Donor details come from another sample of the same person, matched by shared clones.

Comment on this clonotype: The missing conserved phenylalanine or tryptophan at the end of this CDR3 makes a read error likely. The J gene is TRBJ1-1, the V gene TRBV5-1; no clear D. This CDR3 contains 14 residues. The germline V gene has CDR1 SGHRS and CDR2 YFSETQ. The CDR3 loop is CASSPRGGNTEAFS. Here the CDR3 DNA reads TGCGCCAGCAGCCCCCGTGGAGGGAACACCGAAGCTTTCTCT.

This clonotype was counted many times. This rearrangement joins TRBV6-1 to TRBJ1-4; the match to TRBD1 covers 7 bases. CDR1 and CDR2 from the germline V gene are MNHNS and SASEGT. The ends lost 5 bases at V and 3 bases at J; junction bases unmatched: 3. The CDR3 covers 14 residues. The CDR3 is CASSPQGANEKLFF. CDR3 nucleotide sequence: TGTGCCAGCAGTCCGCAGGGGGCTAATGAAAAACTGTTTTTT.

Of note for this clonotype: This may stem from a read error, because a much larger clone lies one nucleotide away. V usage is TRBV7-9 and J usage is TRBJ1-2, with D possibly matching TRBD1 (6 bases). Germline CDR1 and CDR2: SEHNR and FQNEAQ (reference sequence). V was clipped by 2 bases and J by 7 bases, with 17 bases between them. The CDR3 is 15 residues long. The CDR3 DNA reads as TGTGCCAGCAGCTTACAGGGGACGGGACTCTGTGGCTACACCTTC. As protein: CASSLQGTGLCGYTF.

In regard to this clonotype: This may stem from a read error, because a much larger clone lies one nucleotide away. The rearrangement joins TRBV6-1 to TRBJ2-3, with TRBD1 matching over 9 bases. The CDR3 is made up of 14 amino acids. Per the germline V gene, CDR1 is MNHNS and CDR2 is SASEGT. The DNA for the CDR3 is TGTGCCGGCAGTCCGGACAGGGGAAGGGGTACGCAGTATTTT. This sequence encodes CAGSPDRGRGTQYF.

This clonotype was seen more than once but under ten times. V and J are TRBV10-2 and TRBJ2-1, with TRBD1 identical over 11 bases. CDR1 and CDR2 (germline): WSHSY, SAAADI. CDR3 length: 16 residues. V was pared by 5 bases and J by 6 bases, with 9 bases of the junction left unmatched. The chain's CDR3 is CASSPLDGTGGNEQFF. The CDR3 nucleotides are TGCGCCAGCAGTCCCCTCGATGGGACAGGGGGCAATGAGCAGTTCTTC.

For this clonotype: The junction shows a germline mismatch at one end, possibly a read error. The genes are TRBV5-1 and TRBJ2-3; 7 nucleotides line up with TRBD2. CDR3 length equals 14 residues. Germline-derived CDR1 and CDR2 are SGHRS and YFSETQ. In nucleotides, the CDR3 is TGCGGCAGCAGTTTGAGCGGGGGCACAGATACGCAGTATTTT. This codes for CGSSLSGGTDTQYF.

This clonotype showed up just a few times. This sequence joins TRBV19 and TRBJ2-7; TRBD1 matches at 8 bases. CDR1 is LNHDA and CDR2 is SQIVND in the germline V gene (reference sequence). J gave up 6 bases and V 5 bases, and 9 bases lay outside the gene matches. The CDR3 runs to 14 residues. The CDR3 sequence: CASSLGTGRGEQYF. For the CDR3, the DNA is TGTGCCAGTAGTCTTGGGACAGGTCGGGGCGAGCAGTACTTC.

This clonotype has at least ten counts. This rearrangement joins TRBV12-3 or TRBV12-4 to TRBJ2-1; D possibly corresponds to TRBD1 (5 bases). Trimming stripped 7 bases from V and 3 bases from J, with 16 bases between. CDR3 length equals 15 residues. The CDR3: CASNMDPRGYNEQFF. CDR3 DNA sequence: TGTGCCAGCAATATGGACCCTAGGGGCTACAATGAGCAGTTCTTC.

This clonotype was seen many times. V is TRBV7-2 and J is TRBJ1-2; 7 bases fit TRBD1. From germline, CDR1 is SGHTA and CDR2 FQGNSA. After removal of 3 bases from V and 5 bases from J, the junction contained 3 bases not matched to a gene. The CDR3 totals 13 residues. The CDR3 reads CASSLPGGYGYTF. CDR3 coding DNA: TGTGCCAGCAGCTTGCCAGGGGGGTATGGCTACACCTTC.

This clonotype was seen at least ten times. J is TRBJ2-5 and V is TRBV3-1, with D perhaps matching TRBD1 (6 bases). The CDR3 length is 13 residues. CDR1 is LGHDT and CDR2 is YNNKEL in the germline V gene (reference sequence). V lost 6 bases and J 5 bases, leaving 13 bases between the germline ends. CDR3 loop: CASRLGTLETQYF. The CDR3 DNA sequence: TGTGCCAGCAGACTGGGGACACTGGAGACCCAGTACTTC.

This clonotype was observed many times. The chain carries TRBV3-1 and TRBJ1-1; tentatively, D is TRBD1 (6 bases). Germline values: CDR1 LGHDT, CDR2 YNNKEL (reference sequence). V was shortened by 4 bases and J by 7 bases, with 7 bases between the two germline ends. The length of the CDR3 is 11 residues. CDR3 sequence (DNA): TGTGCCAGCAGCCTCAGGGGTGAAGCTTTCTTT. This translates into CASSLRGEAFF. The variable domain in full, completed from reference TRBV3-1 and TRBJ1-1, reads DTAVSQTPKYLVTQMGNDKSIKCEQNLGHDTMYWYKQDSKKFLKIMFSYNNKELIINETVPNRFSPKSPDKAHLNLHINSLELGDSAVYFCASSLRGEAFFGQGTRLTVV.

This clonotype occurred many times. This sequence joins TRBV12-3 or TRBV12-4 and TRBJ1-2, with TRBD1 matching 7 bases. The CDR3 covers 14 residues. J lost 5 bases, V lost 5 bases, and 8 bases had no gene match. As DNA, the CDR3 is TGTGCCAGCAGTGACCGGGACAGACCTTATGGCTACACCTTC. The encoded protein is CASSDRDRPYGYTF.

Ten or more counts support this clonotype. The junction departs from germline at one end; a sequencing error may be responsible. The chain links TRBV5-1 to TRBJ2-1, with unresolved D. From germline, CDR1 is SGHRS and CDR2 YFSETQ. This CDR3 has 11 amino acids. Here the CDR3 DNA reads TGTGCCAGCAGTTTCGACAATGAGCAGTTCTTC. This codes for CASSFDNEQFF.

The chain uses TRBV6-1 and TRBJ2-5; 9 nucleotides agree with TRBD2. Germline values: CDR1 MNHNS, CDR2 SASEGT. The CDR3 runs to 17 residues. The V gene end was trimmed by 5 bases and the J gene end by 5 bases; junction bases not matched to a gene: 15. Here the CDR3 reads CASSQRLAGGRRETQYF. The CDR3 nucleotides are TGTGCCAGCAGTCAAAGGCTGGCGGGGGGGCGGCGGGAGACCCAGTACTTC.

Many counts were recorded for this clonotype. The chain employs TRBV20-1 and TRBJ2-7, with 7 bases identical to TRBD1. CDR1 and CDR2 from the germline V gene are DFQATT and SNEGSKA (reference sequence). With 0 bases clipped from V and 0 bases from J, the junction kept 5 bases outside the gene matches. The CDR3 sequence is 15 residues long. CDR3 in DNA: TGCAGTGCTAGAGACCGACAGGGTGCCTCCTACGAGCAGTACTTC. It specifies CSARDRQGASYEQYF.

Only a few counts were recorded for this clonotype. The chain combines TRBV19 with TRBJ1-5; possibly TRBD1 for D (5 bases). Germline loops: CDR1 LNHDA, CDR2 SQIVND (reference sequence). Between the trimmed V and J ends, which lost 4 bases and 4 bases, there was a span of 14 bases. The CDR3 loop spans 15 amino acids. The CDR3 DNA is TGTGCCAGTAGTAGGGGCTGGGCTCCTAATCAGCCCCAGCATTTT. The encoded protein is CASSRGWAPNQPQHF. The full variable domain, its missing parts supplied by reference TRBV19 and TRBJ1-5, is DGGITQSPKYLFRKEGQNVTLSCEQNLNHDAMYWYRQDPGQGLRLIYYSQIVNDFQKGDIAEGYSVSREKKESFPLTVTSAQKNPTAFYLCASSRGWAPNQPQHFGDGTRLSIL.

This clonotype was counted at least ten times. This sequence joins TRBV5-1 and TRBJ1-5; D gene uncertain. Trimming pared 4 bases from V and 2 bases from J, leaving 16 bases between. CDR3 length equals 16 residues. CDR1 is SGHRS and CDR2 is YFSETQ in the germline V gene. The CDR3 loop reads CASSPLPVSGNQPQHF. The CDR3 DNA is TGCGCCAGCAGCCCCCTCCCGGTCTCGGGCAATCAGCCCCAGCATTTT.

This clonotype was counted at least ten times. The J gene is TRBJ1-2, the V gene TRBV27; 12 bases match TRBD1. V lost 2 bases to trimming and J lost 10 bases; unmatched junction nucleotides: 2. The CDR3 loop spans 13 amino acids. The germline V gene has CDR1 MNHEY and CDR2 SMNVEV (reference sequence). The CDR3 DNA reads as TGTGCCAGCAGTTTAGGGACAGGGGGCGTCTACACCTTC. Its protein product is CASSLGTGGVYTF.

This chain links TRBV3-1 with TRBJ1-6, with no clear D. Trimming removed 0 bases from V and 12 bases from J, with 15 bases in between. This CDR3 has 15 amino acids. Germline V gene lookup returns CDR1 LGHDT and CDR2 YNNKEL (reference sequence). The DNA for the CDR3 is TGTGCCAGCAGCCAAGATGTTACCTCCGCTCTACCCCTCCACTTT. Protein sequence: CASSQDVTSALPLHF.

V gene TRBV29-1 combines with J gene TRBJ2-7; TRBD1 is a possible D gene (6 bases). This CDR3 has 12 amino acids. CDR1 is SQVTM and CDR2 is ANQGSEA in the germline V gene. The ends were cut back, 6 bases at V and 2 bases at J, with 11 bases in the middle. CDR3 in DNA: TGCAGCGTCGGACAGAAAACCTACGAGCAGTACTTC. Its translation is CSVGQKTYEQYF.

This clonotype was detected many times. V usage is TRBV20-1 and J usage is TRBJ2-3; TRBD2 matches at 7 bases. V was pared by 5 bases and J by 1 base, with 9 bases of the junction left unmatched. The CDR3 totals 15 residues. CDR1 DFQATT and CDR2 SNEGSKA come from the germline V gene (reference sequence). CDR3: CSAATGAGRTDTQYF. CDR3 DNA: TGCAGTGCTGCGACCGGAGCGGGGCGCACAGATACGCAGTATTTT.

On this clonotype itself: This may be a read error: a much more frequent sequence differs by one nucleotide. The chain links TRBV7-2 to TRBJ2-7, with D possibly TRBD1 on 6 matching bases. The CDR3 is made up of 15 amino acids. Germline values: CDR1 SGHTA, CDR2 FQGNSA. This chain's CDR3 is CASSLPRQAKGEQYF. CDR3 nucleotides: TGCGCCAGCAGCTTGCCGAGACAGGCGAAGGGGGAGCAGTACTTC.

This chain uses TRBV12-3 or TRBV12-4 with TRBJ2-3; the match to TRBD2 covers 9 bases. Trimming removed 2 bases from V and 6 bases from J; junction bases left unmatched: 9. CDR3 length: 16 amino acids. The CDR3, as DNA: TGTGCCAGCAGTTTAAAGGGGGGACTAGCAGCCGATACGCAGTATTTT. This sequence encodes CASSLKGGLAADTQYF.

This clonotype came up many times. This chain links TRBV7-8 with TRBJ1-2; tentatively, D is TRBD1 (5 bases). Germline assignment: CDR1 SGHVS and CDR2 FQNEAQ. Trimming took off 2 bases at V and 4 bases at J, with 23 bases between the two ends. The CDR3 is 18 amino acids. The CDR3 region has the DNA TGTGCCAGCAGCTTATTATTGTGGGGGAGAGACATTCTCTATGGCTACACCTTC. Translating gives CASSLLLWGRDILYGYTF.

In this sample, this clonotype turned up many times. The CDR3: CSATRGPDYGYTF. CDR3 bases: TGCAGTGCTACGCGGGGACCTGACTATGGCTACACCTTC. The rearrangement uses TRBV20-1 and TRBJ1-2, with TRBD1 as a possible D gene (5 bases). CDR3 size: 13 residues. Germline V CDR1 and CDR2: DFQATT, SNEGSKA (reference sequence). V was pared by 4 bases and J by 3 bases, with 12 bases between.

The CDR3 nucleotides read TGCGCCAGCAGCCCGACTACAGGGGAGGAGGAGCTGTTTTTT. It codes for CASSPTTGEEELFF. This rearrangement joins TRBV5-1 to TRBJ2-2; D possibly corresponds to TRBD1 (7 bases). Germline V lookup: CDR1 SGHRS, CDR2 YFSETQ. The CDR3 covers 14 residues. Trimming left V 4 bases short and J 10 bases short, with 17 bases between.

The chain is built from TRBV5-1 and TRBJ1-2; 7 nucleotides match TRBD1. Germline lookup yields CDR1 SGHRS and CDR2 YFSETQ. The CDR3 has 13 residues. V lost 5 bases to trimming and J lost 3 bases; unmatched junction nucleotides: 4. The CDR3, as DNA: TGCGCCAGCAGAACCGGGACAGACTATGGCTACACCTTC. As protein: CASRTGTDYGYTF. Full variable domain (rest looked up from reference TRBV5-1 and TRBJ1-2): KAGVTQTPRYLIKTRGQQVTLSCSPISGHRSVSWYQQTPGQGLQFLFEYFSETQRNKGNFPGRFSGRQFSNSRSEMNVSTLELGDSALYLCASRTGTDYGYTFGSGTRLTVV.

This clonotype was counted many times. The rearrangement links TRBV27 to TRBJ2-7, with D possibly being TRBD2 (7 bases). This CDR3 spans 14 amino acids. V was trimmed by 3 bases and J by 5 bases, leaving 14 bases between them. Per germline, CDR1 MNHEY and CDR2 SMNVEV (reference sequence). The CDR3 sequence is CASSLTGLVHEQYF. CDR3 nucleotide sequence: TGTGCCAGCAGTTTGACAGGACTAGTCCACGAGCAGTACTTC.

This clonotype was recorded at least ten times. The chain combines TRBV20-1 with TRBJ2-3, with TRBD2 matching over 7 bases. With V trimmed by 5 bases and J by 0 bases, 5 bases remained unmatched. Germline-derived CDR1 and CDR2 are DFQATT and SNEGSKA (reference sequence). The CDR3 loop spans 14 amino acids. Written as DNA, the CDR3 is TGCAGTGCTGACAGCGGGGCTAGCACAGATACGCAGTATTTT. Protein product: CSADSGASTDTQYF.